This TCR beta chain was sequenced during a study of T-cell memory formation after mild COVID-19. About the study: Among the donors, TCR clusters were largely specific to each donor. Study-wide results and caveats: Detection of some responders pre-infection suggested pre-existing cross-reactive memory T cells participated. Among clones contracting day 15 to 85, CD4/CD8 was balanced, whereas later expanders leaned CD4+.

TCRdb independently ran MiXCR on the 5' RACE reads; one entry per CDR3 protein. Among hundreds of thousands of distinct CDR3 sequences, under 20% were seen once, and the ten largest hold more than 10%. This clonotype has a count of ten or more. Its antigen is undetermined. The junction had 4 bases not matched to a gene; V was cut back by 3 bases and J by 7 bases. CDR3 length: 15 residues. This TCR derives from an adult woman who had mild COVID-19 (a few samples of this study predate the infection). Cell type and time point are not known. This chain joins TRBV12-3 or TRBV12-4 and TRBJ2-1; TRBD1 matches 12 bases. What was sequenced was PBMCs or a T cell subset sorted from them (not recorded which). The CDR3 nucleotides are TGTGCCAGCAGTTTCCGGGACAGGGGGCGGAATGAGCAGTTCTTC. This encodes CASSFRDRGRNEQFF.